This TCR beta chain is drawn from a study of long-term antiretroviral therapy in people with HIV. Findings and limits, study-wide: Information on adherence, resistance and therapy changes was unavailable. Narrower CDR3 length ranges marked HIV repertoires relative to controls.

HIV-positive participants were all treated in the United States. A v3.0 immunoSEQ assay was performed at survey level. Sequencing was designed to cover about 40,000-50,000 T-cell genomes in each sample. The method was immunoSEQ multiplex PCR; TCRdb's version includes in-frame clones alone and lacks a portion of them. The sample yields under 30,000 clones, 90% to 95% seen once. This CDR3 is 15 amino acids long. The germline CDR1 and CDR2 sequences are SGHTA and FQGTGA. The V and J ends lost 4 bases and 4 bases, in that order; junction bases with no gene match: 4. A remark on this clone: Its antigen is not identified.

This TCR derives from a woman aged 50 to 60 with HIV. This chain connects TRBV7-3 to TRBJ2-1; 10 bases line up with TRBD2. This specimen consisted of unsorted PBMCs, obtained around 4.7 years after starting antiretroviral therapy. The CDR3 protein is CASSSGLAEYNEQFF. The CDR3 bases are TGTGCCAGCAGCTCCGGACTAGCGGAATACAATGAGCAGTTCTTC.